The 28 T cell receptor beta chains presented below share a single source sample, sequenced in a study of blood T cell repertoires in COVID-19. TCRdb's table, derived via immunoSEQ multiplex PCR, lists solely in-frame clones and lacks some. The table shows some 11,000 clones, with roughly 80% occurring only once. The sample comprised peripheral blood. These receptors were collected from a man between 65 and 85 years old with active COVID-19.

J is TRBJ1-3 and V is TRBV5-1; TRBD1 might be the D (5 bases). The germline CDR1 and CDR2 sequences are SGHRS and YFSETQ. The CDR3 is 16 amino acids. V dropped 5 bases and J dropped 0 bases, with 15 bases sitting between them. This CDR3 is CASRSSGGDSGNTIYF. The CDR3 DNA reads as TGCGCCAGCAGATCCTCGGGGGGAGACTCTGGAAACACCATATATTTT.

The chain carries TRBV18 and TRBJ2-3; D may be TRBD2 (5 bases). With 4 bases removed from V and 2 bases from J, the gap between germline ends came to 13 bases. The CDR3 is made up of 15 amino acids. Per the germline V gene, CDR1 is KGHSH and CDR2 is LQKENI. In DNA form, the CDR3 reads TGTGCCAGCTCACAAGGGCTAGCCCTCACAGATACGCAGTATTTT. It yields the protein CASSQGLALTDTQYF.

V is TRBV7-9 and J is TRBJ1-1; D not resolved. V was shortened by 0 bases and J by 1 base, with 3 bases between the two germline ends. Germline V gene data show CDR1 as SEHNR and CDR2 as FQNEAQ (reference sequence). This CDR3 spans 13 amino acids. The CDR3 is CASSLAGNTEAFF. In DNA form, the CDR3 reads TGTGCCAGCAGCTTAGCCGGGAACACTGAAGCTTTCTTT.

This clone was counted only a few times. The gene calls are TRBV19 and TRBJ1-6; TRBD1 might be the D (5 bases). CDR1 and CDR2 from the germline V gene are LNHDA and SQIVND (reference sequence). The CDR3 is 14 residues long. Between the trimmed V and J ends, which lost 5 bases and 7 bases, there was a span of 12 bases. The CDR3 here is CASSGGVGNSPLHF. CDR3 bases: TGTGCCAGTAGTGGAGGGGTAGGAAATTCACCCCTCCACTTT.

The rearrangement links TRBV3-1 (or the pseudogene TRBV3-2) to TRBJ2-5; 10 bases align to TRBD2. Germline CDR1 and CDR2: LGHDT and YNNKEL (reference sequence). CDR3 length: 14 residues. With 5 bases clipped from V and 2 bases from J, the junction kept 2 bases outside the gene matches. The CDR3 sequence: CASSWTSGQETQYF. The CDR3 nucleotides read TGTGCCAGCAGCTGGACTAGCGGACAAGAGACCCAGTACTTC.

The CDR3 protein is CASSGLAGNYNEQFF. In DNA form, the CDR3 reads TGTGCCAGCAGTGGACTAGCGGGGAATTACAATGAGCAGTTCTTC. This rearrangement joins TRBV2 to TRBJ2-1; 11 bases align to TRBD2. V gave up 4 bases and J gave up 4 bases; unmatched junction bases: 3. Germline CDR1 is SNHLY and CDR2 is FYNNEI. This CDR3 is built from 15 residues. Combining the CDR3 with reference TRBV2 and TRBJ2-1 gives the whole variable domain EPEVTQTPSHQVTQMGQEVILRCVPISNHLYFYWYRQILGQKVEFLVSFYNNEISEKSEIFDDQFSVERPDGSNFTLKIRSTKLEDSAMYFCASSGLAGNYNEQFFGPGTRLTVL.

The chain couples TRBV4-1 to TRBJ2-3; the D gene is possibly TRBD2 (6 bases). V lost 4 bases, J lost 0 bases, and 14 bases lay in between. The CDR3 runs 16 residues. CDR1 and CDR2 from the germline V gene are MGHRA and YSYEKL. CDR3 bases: TGCGCCAGCAGCCTGGGACTTTCGGATAGCACAGATACGCAGTATTTT. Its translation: CASSLGLSDSTDTQYF.

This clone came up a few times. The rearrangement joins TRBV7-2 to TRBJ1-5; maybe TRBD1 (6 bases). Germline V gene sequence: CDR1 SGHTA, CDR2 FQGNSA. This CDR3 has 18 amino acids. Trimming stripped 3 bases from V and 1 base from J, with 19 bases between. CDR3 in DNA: TGTGCCAGCAGCTTCCAGCCCCCAGGGGTCAGGAGCAATCAGCCCCAGCATTTT. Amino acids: CASSFQPPGVRSNQPQHF.

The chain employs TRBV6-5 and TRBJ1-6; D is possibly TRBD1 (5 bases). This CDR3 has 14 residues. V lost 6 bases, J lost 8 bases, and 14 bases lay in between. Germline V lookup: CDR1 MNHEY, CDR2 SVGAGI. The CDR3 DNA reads TGTGCCAGCAGGAGTGACAGCTTTTATTCACCCCTCCACTTT. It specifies CASRSDSFYSPLHF.

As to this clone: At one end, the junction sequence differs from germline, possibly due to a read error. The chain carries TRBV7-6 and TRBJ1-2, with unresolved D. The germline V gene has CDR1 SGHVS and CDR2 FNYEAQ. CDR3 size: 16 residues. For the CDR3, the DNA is TGTGCCAGCAGCTTAGGGGGAATGGGAGTTGGATCGGGCTGCACCTTC. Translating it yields CASSLGGMGVGSGCTF.

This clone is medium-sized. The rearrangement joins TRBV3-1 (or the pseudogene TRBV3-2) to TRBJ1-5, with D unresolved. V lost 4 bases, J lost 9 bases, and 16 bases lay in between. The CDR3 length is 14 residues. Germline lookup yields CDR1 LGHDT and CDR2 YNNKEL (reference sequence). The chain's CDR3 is CASSPQEASRPQHF. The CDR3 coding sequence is TGTGCCAGCAGCCCCCAAGAGGCCTCGCGGCCCCAGCATTTT.

CDR3 in DNA: TGTGCCAGCAGTTTAGTTGGGGGGGATGGAAACATTCAGTACTTC. Translated: CASSLVGGDGNIQYF. This rearrangement joins TRBV28 to TRBJ2-4; 7 bases align to TRBD2. The CDR3 totals 15 residues. Germline V lookup: CDR1 MDHEN, CDR2 SYDVKM. The trim removed 2 bases at V and 6 bases at J, leaving 7 bases unmatched.

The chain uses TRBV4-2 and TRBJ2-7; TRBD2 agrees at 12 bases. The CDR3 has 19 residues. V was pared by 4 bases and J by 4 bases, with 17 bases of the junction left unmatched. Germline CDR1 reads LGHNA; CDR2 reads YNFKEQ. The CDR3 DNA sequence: TGTGCCAGCAGCCTGGGGGCTAGCGGGGGGGCTTTAATGAGTTACGAGCAGTACTTC. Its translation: CASSLGASGGALMSYEQYF.

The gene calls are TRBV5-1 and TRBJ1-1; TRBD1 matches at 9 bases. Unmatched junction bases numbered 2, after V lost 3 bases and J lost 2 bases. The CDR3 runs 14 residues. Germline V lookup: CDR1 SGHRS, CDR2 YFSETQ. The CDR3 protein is CASSSGQGNTEAFF. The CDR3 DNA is TGCGCCAGCAGCTCGGGACAGGGAAACACTGAAGCTTTCTTT. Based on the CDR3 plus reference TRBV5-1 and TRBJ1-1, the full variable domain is KAGVTQTPRYLIKTRGQQVTLSCSPISGHRSVSWYQQTPGQGLQFLFEYFSETQRNKGNFPGRFSGRQFSNSRSEMNVSTLELGDSALYLCASSSGQGNTEAFFGQGTRLTVV.

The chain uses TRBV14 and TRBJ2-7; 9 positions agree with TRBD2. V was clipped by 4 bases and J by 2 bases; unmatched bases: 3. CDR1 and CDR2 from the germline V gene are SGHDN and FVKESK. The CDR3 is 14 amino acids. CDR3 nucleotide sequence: TGTGCCAGCAGCCTACTAGCGGGCACCTACGAGCAGTACTTC. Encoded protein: CASSLLAGTYEQYF.

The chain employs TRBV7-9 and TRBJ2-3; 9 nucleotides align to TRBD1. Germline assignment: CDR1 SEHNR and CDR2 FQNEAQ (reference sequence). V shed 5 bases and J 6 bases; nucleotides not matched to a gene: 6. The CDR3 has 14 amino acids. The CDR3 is CASSPGTGPDTQYF. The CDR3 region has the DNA TGTGCCAGCAGCCCCGGGACAGGGCCGGATACGCAGTATTTT.

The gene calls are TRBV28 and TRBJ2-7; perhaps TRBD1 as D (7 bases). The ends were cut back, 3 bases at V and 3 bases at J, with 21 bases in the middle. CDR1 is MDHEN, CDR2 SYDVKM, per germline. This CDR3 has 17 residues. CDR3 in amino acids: CASSLPLEGARRYEQYF. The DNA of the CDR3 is TGTGCCAGCAGTTTGCCCTTGGAGGGGGCGCGTCGCTACGAGCAGTACTTC.

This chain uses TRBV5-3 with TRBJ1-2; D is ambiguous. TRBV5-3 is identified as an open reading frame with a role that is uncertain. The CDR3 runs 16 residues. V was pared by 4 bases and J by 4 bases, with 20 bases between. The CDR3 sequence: CARSPQSGRTPYGYTF. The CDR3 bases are TGTGCCAGAAGCCCCCAGAGTGGGAGGACTCCCTATGGCTACACCTTC.

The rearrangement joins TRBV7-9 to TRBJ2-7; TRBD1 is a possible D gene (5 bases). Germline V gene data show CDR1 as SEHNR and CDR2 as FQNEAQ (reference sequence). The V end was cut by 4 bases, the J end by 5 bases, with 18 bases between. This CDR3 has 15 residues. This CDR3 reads CASSSFHQGTDEQYF. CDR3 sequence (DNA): TGTGCCAGCAGCTCCTTCCACCAGGGTACCGACGAGCAGTACTTC.

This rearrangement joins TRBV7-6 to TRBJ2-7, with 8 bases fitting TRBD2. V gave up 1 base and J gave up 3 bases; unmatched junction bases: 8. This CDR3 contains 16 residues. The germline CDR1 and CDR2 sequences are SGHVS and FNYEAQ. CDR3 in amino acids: CASSLGVAGGFYEQYF. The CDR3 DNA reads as TGTGCCAGCAGCTTAGGTGTCGCGGGGGGCTTCTACGAGCAGTACTTC.

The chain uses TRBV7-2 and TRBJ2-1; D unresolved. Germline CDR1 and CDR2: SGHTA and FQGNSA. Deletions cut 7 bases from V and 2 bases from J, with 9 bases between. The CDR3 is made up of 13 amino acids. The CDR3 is CASTSSPYNEQFF. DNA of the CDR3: TGTGCCAGCACGAGCTCTCCCTACAATGAGCAGTTCTTC.

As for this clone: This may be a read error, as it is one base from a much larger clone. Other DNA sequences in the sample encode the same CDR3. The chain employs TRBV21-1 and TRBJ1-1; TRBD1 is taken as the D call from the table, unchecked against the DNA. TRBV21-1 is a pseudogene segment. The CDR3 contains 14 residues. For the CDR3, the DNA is TGTGCCAGCAGCACACAAGGGGAAAGCGCTGAAGCTTTCTTT. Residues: CASSTQGESAEAFF.

CDR3 sequence (DNA): TGCGCCAGCAGCCAAAGAAGCGGGGGGGCCGGACAGCCCCAGCATTTT. Residues: CASSQRSGGAGQPQHF. The chain carries TRBV4-1 and TRBJ1-5, with D possibly matching TRBD1 (6 bases). Germline CDR1 and CDR2: MGHRA and YSYEKL. V was cut by 2 bases and J by 7 bases, with 18 bases left in between. The CDR3 loop spans 16 amino acids.

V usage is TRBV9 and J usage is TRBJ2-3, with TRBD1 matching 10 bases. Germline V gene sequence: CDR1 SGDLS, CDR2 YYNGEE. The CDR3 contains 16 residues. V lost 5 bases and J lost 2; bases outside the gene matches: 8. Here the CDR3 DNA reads TGTGCCAGCAGTAGAAGGACAGGGGGATCCACAGATACGCAGTATTTT. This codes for CASSRRTGGSTDTQYF.

The CDR3 sequence is CASSHDRLGDTEAFF. As DNA, the CDR3 is TGTGCCAGCAGCCACGACAGGTTAGGGGACACTGAAGCTTTCTTT. The V and J genes are TRBV7-8 and TRBJ1-1; weak D call: TRBD1 (6 bases). CDR3 length: 15 residues. CDR1 and CDR2 from the germline V gene are SGHVS and FQNEAQ. Trimming took 5 bases from V and 3 from J, leaving 16 bases between them. Based on the CDR3 plus reference TRBV7-8 and TRBJ1-1, the full variable domain is GAGVSQSPRYKVAKRGQDVALRCDPISGHVSLFWYQQALGQGPEFLTYFQNEAQLDKSGLPSDRFFAERPEGSVSTLKIQRTQQEDSAVYLCASSHDRLGDTEAFFGQGTRLTVV.

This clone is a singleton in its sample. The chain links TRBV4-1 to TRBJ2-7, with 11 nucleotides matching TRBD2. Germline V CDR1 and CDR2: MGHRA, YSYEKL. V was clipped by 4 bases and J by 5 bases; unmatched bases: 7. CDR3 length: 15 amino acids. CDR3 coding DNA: TGCGCCAGCAGCCGATTTAGCGGGGGGGCCGACGAGCAGTACTTC. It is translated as CASSRFSGGADEQYF.

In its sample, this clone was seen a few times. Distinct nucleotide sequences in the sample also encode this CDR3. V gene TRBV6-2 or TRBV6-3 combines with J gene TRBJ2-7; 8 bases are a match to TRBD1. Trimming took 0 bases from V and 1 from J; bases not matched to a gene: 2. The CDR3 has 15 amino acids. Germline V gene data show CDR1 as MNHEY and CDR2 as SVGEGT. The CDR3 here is CASSYSGQGSYEQYF. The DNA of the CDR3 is TGTGCCAGCAGTTACTCAGGACAGGGATCCTACGAGCAGTACTTC.

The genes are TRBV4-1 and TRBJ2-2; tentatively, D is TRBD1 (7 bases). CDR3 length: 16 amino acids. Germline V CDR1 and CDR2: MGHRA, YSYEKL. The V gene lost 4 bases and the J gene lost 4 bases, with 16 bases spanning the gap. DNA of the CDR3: TGCGCCAGCAGCCCGTCCCGGCAGGGGGGCACCGGGGAGCTGTTTTTT. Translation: CASSPSRQGGTGELFF.